This T cell receptor beta chain was recorded in a study of cytomegalovirus exposure and HLA in healthy donors. Study-level points and caveats: The investigators catalogued 164 TCR beta chains as cytomegalovirus-associated. The records held CMV serostatus as the only immune exposure information. Being indistinguishable, some V segments were excluded, TRBV6-2 and TRBV6-3 among them.

Each donor was healthy, and each was a bone marrow donor. Germline V gene sequence: CDR1 MRHNA, CDR2 SNTAGT. The V and J ends lost 4 bases and 6 bases respectively, with 19 bases between them. This CDR3 region has 16 residues. A single count supports this clone. Its antigen is still unknown. PCR used 60 Vbeta primers and 13 Jbeta primers. TCRdb's copy holds only in-frame clones and misses some; the assay was immunoSEQ multiplex PCR. The table includes 55,000 to 65,000 clones, 65% to 80% detected once. Sample: PBMCs. The chain joins TRBV6-4 to TRBJ2-1; D is perhaps TRBD1 (6 bases). This TCR was recovered from a man aged 30-40 years in good health and CMV-seropositive. In nucleotides, the CDR3 is TGTGCCAGCAGTGCATATGGACAGACTGGCTTCAATGAGCAGTTCTTC. It is translated as CASSAYGQTGFNEQFF.